This T cell receptor beta chain stems from a study of T-cell reconstitution after alpha-beta-depleted transplantation in children. A TCRbeta library incorporating unique molecular identifiers was prepared. TCRdb re-called the PCR reads with MiXCR, one entry per CDR3 protein. The table records 70,000 or so distinct CDR3 sequences, roughly a tenth of them present only once. In this sample, this clonotype turned up many times. Its target is not known. Study results and caveats: By one year post-transplant, T-cell counts and diversity largely arose from T cells that were newly produced. Approximately two months post-transplant, alpha-beta T cells reportedly originated from several hundred expanded graft clones. The origin of high day-60 TCRbeta diversity in some patients lay in surviving recipient T cells and thymic progenitors.

This CDR3 is 21 amino acids long. Trimming cost V 6 bases and J 1 base; bases outside gene matches: 23. Looked up from germline, CDR1 is MNHEY and CDR2 is SVGEGT. This sequence joins TRBV6-2 or TRBV6-3 and TRBJ2-1; 8 bases align to TRBD2. The TCR was taken from a boy younger than 18 with acute myeloid leukemia, due to receive a stem cell transplant. Sequenced here: PBMCs, sampled before TCRalphabeta/CD19-depleted stem cell transplant. CDR3 protein: CASSWFYGRLAGRRSYNEQFF. As DNA, the CDR3 is TGTGCCAGCAGCTGGTTCTACGGGAGGCTAGCGGGCCGGCGGTCCTACAATGAGCAGTTCTTC.